Here is one TCR beta chain with its context. Method: immunoSEQ multiplex PCR; TCRdb's copy keeps in-frame clones and lacks some. The repertoire consists of approximately 39,000 clones, with less than 95% occurring once and the leading ten covering 0.39%. This sample is drawn from a study of T cell changes during pregnancy in multiple sclerosis. V lost 5 bases to trimming and J lost 3 bases, with 8 bases between them. The germline CDR1 and CDR2 sequences are DFQATT and SNEGSKA (reference sequence). The CDR3 sequence is 11 residues long. This chain links TRBV20-1 with TRBJ2-7; the D gene is possibly TRBD2 (5 bases). The input for sequencing was CD4+ T cells from peripheral blood mononuclear cells, taken in the second trimester of pregnancy. The receptor comes from a female donor with multiple sclerosis, enrolled in a pregnancy study. CDR3 bases: TGCAGTGCTTTAGAGGGCTACGAGCAGTACTTC. Encoded protein: CSALEGYEQYF.